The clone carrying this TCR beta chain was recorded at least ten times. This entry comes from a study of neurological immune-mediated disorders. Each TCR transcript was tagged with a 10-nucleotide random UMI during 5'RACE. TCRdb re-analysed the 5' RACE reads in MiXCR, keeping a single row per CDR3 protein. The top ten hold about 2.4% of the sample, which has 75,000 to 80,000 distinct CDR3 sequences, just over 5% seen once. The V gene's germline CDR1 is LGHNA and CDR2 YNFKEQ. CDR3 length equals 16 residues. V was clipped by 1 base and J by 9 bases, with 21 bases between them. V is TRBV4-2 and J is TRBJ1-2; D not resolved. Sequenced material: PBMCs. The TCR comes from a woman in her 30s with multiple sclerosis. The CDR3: CASSQVIRSDGRRYTF. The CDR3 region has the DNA TGTGCCAGCAGCCAAGTTATCAGGTCGGACGGACGGCGCTACACCTTC.